This paragraph reports one TCR beta chain. The sample originates from a study of blood T cell repertoires in COVID-19. Germline V lookup: CDR1 SGHNT, CDR2 YYREEE (reference sequence). The CDR3 spans 15 residues. After removal of 4 bases from V and 5 bases from J, the junction contained 10 bases not matched to a gene. The data were produced by immunoSEQ multiplex PCR, yet TCRdb's version contains in-frame clones alone and is incomplete. The sample consists of about 210,000 clones, about four fifths of them appearing once. The TCR comes from a woman between 40 and 50 years old with acute or convalescent COVID-19. The chain recombines TRBV5-4 with TRBJ2-5, with 8 bases that match TRBD2. The sequencing input was peripheral blood. CDR3: CASSPTGTSLETQYF. CDR3 DNA sequence: TGTGCCAGCAGCCCCACGGGGACTAGTTTGGAGACCCAGTACTTC.